Listed below are T cell receptor beta chains from one sample, sequenced in a study of identical twins. TCRdb used MiXCR to reprocess the 5' RACE reads, holding one entry per CDR3 protein. The repertoire holds hundreds of thousands of distinct CDR3 sequences, with 20% to 25% as singletons. Separately, the same data were catalogued under a study of T cells expressing NK-cell markers.

The sequenced sample consisted of CD4+ T cells sorted from blood. Receptors were obtained from a woman between 18 and 30 years old in good health. CDR3s include the opening cysteine and the closing phenylalanine or tryptophan. The order of the fields is clone size, D gene, J gene, V gene, CDR3 DNA, CDR3 protein. The D gene is left open where the match is weak. The listing skips clone size in some rows; elsewhere it reads once, few, many or a size class.

clone_size: once; d_call: TRBD2; j_call: TRBJ2-5; v_call: TRBV20-1; cdr3_nt: TGCAGTGCTTTCGGGGGGTCAGAGACCCAGTACTTC; cdr3_aa: CSAFGGSETQYF
clone_size: .; d_call: TRBD2; j_call: TRBJ2-1; v_call: TRBV11-2; cdr3_nt: TGTGCCAGCAGCTTTCGCCCGGGACTAGCGGGGGCCAGCAATGAGCAGTTCTTC; cdr3_aa: CASSFRPGLAGASNEQFF
clone_size: few; d_call: TRBD2; j_call: TRBJ2-3; v_call: TRBV20-1; cdr3_nt: TGCAGGCCCGGGACTAGCGGCAGGGGCCCCACAGATACGCAGTATTTT; cdr3_aa: CRPGTSGRGPTDTQYF
clone_size: once; d_call: .; j_call: TRBJ2-1; v_call: TRBV3-1; cdr3_nt: TGTGCCACCGGCGGCGGGCAGAGGACGAATGAGCAGTTCTTC; cdr3_aa: CATGGGQRTNEQFF
clone_size: .; d_call: .; j_call: TRBJ1-4; v_call: TRBV5-5; cdr3_nt: TGTGCCAGCGCCATCCAAGGACGGGGTGAAAAACTGTTTTTT; cdr3_aa: CASAIQGRGEKLFF
clone_size: few; d_call: .; j_call: TRBJ1-6; v_call: TRBV27; cdr3_nt: TGTGCCAGCAGCGAGAAATGGTTTGCCTATAATTCACCCCTCCACTTT; cdr3_aa: CASSEKWFAYNSPLHF
clone_size: few; d_call: .; j_call: TRBJ2-7; v_call: TRBV18; cdr3_nt: TGTGCCAGCTCACCTTCCCTAACGCGCCACTCCTACGAGCAGTACTTC; cdr3_aa: CASSPSLTRHSYEQYF
clone_size: .; d_call: .; j_call: TRBJ2-7; v_call: TRBV15; cdr3_nt: TGTGCCACCAGCAGAGGCCCCAGGGGAACCTACGAGCAGTACTTC; cdr3_aa: CATSRGPRGTYEQYF
clone_size: .; d_call: .; j_call: TRBJ1-2; v_call: TRBV20-1; cdr3_nt: TGCAGTGCTAGAGCAGGGTGGATCTATGGCTACACCTTC; cdr3_aa: CSARAGWIYGYTF
clone_size: .; d_call: .; j_call: TRBJ2-3; v_call: TRBV7-6; cdr3_nt: TGTGCCAGCAGCTTGGGGGCCCCCCCAGATACGCAGTATTTT; cdr3_aa: CASSLGAPPDTQYF
clone_size: .; d_call: .; j_call: TRBJ2-1; v_call: TRBV9; cdr3_nt: TGTGCCAGCAGCGTAGGGCAGGGTAATCAGGGTGAGCAGTTCTTC; cdr3_aa: CASSVGQGNQGEQFF
clone_size: few; d_call: .; j_call: TRBJ2-7; v_call: TRBV29-1; cdr3_nt: TGCAGCGTTGGCCCTGGGACTTACTACGAGCAGTACTTC; cdr3_aa: CSVGPGTYYEQYF
clone_size: few; d_call: .; j_call: TRBJ2-3; v_call: TRBV5-1; cdr3_nt: TGCGCCAGCAGCCAAAGGCAGGGGATCGATACGCAGTATTTT; cdr3_aa: CASSQRQGIDTQYF
clone_size: .; d_call: TRBD2; j_call: TRBJ2-3; v_call: TRBV11-2; cdr3_nt: TGTGCCAGCAGCTTAGGAGCACTAGCGGGAGTCGATACGCAGTATTTT; cdr3_aa: CASSLGALAGVDTQYF
clone_size: few; d_call: TRBD1; j_call: TRBJ2-7; v_call: TRBV29-1; cdr3_nt: TGCAGCGTAGCCGGGACAGCCGAGCAGTACTTC; cdr3_aa: CSVAGTAEQYF
clone_size: many; d_call: .; j_call: TRBJ1-2; v_call: TRBV5-1; cdr3_nt: TGCGCCAGCAGCTTAGGACAGCCCTATGGCTACACCTTC; cdr3_aa: CASSLGQPYGYTF
clone_size: .; d_call: TRBD2; j_call: TRBJ2-5; v_call: TRBV20-1; cdr3_nt: TGCAGTGCTAGTTTGGCTAGCGGGAGGGTAGAGACCCAGTACTTC; cdr3_aa: CSASLASGRVETQYF